This T cell receptor beta chain is from a study of shared clonotypes between healthy human individuals. Some clones are missing from TCRdb's copy, which holds only in-frame ones; the method was immunoSEQ multiplex PCR. The top ten clones hold around 1.8% of a sample with around 1.9 million clones, over 85% of them seen once. For this clone: Its cognate antigen is unknown.

Positive CCR7 selection of CD45RO-negative cells yielded the naive CD8 cells, and terminally differentiated effector memory CD45RA+ cells were excluded. Per germline, CDR1 LNHNV and CDR2 YYDKDF (reference sequence). This CDR3 is 15 amino acids long. Deletions cut 0 bases from V and 0 bases from J, with 9 bases between. Study findings and constraints: Among donors, sharing of clonotypes was expected to be affected by sequencing depth.

The sequenced sample was naive CD8+ T cells from PBMCs. The sequence derives from a man younger than 30 in good health. Some clones in this sample may be carry-over from other donors' samples. The V and J genes are TRBV15 and TRBJ2-7; the D gene is possibly TRBD1 (6 bases). The CDR3 region has the DNA TGTGCCACCAGCAGAGAGGGGGCGATCTCCTACGAGCAGTACTTC. Amino acid sequence: CATSREGAISYEQYF.